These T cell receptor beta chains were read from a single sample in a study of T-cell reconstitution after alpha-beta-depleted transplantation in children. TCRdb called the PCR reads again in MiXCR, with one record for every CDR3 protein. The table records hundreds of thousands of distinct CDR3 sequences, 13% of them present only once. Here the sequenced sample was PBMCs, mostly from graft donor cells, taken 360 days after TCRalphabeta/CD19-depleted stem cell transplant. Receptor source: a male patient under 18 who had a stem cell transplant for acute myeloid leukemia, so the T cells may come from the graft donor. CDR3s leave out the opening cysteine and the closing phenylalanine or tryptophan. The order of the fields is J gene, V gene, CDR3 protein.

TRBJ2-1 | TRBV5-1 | ASSRRGRASYNEQF
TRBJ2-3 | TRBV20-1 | SARRGLGQGSTDTQY
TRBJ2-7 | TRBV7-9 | ASSPRLAGALEQY
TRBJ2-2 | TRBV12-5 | ASGLILRGLPPGGANTGELF
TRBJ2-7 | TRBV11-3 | ASSLGWTSGRVNYEQY
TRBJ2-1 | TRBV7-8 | ASSSLRTYNEQF
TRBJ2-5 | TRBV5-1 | ASSLHLVEPLQETQY
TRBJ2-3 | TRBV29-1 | SVLGTSGAPTDTQY
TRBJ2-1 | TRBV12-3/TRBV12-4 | ASNAGLFYNEQF
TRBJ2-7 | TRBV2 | ASSINRGHEQY
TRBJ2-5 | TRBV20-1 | SAAGDQETQY
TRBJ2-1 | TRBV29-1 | SVESQTSGGYNEQF
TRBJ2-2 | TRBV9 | ASGQEHTGELF
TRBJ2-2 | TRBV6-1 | ASKLEWTGELF
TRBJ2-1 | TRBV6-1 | ASRTRRGRNNEQF
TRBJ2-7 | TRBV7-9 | ASSLRQGASYEQY
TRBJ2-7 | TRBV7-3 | ASGLGVNYEQY
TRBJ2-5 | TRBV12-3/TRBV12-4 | ASSWDLQETQY
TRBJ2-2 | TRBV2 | ASTKGTGGIGELF
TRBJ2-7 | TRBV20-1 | SASGVYEQY
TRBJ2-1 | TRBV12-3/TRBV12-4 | ASSRRLASFISYNEQF
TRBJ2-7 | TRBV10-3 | AIGGGGYEQY
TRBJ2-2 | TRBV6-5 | ASSNQGLAANTGELF
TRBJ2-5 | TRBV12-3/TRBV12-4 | ASSVRRSEETQY
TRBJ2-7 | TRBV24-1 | ATSDSYEQY
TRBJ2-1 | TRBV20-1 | SAREDWTNEQF
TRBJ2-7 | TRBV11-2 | ASSSGLLAGGSHYEQY
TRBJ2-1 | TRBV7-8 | ASSLAVSGRFYNEQF
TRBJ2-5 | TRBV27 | ASSPRASGRRETQY
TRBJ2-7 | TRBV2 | ASSGSGLAGLSYEQY
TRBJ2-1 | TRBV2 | ASSGWGKGYNEQF
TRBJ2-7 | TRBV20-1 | SARDWDRVYEQY
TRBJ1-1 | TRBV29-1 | SVEEVMNTEAF
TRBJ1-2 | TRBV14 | ASSQETLYGYT
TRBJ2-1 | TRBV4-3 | ASSHREFNEQF
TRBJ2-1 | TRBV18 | ASSPLGGRLNEQF
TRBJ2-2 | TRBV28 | ASSPETKNTGELF
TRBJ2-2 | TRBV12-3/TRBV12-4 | ASSGPRRGGELF
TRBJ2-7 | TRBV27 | ASRLPGQGGYEQY
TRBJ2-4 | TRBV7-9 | ASSRTGREVGNIQY
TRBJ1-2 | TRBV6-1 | ASSQDSLVYGYT
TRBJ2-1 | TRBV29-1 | SVPLLAGISYNEQF
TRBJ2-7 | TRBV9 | ASSASLGTGLVHEQY
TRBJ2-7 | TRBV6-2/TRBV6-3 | ASSYTPTSEQY
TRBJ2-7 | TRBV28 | ASRVTDGSSYEQY
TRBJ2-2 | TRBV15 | ATSRDLIGELF
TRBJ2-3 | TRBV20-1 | SARLAGVSTDTQY
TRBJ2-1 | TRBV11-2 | ASSFSTYNEQF
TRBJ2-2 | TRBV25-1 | ASSETTGGGGELF
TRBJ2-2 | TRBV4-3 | ASSPGTPSTGELF
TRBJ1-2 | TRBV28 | ASTPGTLTYGYT
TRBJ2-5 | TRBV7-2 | ASSGSRLAGVETQY